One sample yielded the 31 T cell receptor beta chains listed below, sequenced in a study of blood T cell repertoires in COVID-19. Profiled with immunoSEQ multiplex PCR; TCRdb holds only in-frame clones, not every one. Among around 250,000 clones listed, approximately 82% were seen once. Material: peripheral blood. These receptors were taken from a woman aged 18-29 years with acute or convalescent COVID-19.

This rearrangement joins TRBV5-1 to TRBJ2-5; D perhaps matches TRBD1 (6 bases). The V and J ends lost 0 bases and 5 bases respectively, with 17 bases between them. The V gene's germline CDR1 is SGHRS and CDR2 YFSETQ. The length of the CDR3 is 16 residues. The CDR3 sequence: CASSLGLGAGEETQYF. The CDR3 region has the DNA TGCGCCAGCAGCTTGGGGCTTGGGGCAGGGGAGGAGACCCAGTACTTC.

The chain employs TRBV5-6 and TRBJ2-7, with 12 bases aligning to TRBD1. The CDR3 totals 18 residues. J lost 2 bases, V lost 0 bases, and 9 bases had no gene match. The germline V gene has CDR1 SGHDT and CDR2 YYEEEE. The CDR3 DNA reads TGTGCCAGCAGCTTGGAATGGGACAGGGGGCGAAAAACCTACGAGCAGTACTTC. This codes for CASSLEWDRGRKTYEQYF.

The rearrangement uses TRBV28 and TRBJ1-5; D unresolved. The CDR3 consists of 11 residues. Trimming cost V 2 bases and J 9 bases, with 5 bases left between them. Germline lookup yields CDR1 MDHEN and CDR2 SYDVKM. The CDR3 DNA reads TGTGCCAGCAGTTTACGGGGGCCCCAGCATTTT. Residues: CASSLRGPQHF.

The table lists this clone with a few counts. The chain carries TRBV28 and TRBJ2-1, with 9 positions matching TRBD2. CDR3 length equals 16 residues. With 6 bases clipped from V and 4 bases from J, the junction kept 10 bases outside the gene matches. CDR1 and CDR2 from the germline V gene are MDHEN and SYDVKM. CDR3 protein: CASRPPSAGGYNEQFF. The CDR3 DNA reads TGTGCCAGCAGACCCCCATCTGCGGGAGGGTACAATGAGCAGTTCTTC. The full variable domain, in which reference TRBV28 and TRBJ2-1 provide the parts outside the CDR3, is DVKVTQSSRYLVKRTGEKVFLECVQDMDHENMFWYRQDPGLGLRLIYFSYDVKMKEKGDIPEGYSVSREKKERFSLILESASTNQTSMYLCASRPPSAGGYNEQFFGPGTRLTVL.

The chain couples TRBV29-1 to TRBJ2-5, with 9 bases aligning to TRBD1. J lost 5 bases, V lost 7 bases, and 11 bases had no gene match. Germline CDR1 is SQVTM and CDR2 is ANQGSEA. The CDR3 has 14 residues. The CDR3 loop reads CSATGGTLWETQYF. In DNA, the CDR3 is TGCAGCGCTACAGGGGGCACCCTTTGGGAGACCCAGTACTTC.

Here the CDR3 DNA reads TGTGCCAGCAGTGATAGGAGGCCTCCCTACTTCTTT. Amino acid sequence: CASSDRRPPYFF. V gene TRBV6-1 combines with J gene TRBJ1-1; D is undetermined. V lost 3 bases to trimming and J lost 14 bases, with 16 bases between them. The CDR3 is 12 residues long. Germline CDR1 reads MNHNS; CDR2 reads SASEGT.

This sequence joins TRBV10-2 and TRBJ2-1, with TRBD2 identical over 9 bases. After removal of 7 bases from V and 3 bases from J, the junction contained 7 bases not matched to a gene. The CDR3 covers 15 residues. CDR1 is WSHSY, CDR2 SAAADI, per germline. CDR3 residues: CASTGLAGDYNEQFF. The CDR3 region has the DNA TGCGCCAGCACTGGATTAGCGGGGGACTACAATGAGCAGTTCTTC.

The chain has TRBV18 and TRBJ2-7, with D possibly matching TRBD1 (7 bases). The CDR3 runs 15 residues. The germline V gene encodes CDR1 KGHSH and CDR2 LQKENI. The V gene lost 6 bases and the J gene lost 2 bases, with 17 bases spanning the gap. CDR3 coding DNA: TGTGCCAGCTCTCCTGGAGGGACAGTTGCCTACGAGCAGTACTTC. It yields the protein CASSPGGTVAYEQYF. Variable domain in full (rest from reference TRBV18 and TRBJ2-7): NAGVMQNPRHLVRRRGQEARLRCSPMKGHSHVYWYRQLPEEGLKFMVYLQKENIIDESGMPKERFSAEFPKEGPSILRIQQVVRGDSAAYFCASSPGGTVAYEQYFGPGTRLTVT.

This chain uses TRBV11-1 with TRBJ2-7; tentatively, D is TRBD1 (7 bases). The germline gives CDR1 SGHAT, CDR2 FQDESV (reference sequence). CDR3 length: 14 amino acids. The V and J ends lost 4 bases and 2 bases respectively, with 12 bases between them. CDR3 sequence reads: CASSSQGGTYEQYF. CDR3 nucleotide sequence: TGTGCCAGCAGCTCCCAGGGGGGAACCTACGAGCAGTACTTC.

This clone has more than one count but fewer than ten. The chain's CDR3 is CASSMTTSGISDEQFF. The CDR3 DNA reads TGTGCCAGCAGTATGACGACTAGCGGGATTAGTGATGAGCAGTTCTTC. The chain carries TRBV2 and TRBJ2-1, with 11 bases matching TRBD2. Trimming cost V 5 bases and J 8 bases; bases outside gene matches: 11. Germline assignment: CDR1 SNHLY and CDR2 FYNNEI. CDR3 length: 16 amino acids. The full variable domain, completed using reference TRBV2 and TRBJ2-1, is EPEVTQTPSHQVTQMGQEVILRCVPISNHLYFYWYRQILGQKVEFLVSFYNNEISEKSEIFDDQFSVERPDGSNFTLKIRSTKLEDSAMYFCASSMTTSGISDEQFFGPGTRLTVL.

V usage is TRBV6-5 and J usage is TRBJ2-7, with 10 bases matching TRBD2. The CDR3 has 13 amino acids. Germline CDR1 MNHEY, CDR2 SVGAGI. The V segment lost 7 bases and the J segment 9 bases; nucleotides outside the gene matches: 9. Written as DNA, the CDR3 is TGTGCCAGCACCTCCGGGACTAGCGAGGCGCAGTACTTC. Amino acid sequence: CASTSGTSEAQYF.

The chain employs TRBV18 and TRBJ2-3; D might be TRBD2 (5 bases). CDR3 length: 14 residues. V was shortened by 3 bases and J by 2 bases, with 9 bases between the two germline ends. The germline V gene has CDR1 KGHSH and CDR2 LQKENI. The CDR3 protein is CASSPDLATDTQYF. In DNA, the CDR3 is TGTGCCAGCTCACCGGATCTAGCCACAGATACGCAGTATTTT.

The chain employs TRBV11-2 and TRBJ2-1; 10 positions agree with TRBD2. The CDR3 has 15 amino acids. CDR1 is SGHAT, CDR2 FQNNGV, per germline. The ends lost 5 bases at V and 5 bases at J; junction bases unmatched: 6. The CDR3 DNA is TGTGCCAGCAGCCACGGGACTAGCGCTAACAATGAGCAGTTCTTC. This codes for CASSHGTSANNEQFF.

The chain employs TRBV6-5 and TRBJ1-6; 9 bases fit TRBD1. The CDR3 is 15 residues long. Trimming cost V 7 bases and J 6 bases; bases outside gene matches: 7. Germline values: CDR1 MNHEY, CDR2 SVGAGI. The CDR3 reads CASTANRGRNSPLHF. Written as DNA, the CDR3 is TGTGCCAGCACCGCCAACAGGGGGCGTAATTCACCCCTCCACTTT.

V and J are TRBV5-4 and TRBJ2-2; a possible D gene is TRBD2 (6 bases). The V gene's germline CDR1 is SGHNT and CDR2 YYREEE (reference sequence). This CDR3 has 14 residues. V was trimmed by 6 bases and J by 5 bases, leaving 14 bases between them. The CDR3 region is CASIPEGRTGELFF. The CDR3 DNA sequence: TGTGCCAGCATCCCGGAGGGCCGTACCGGGGAGCTGTTTTTT.

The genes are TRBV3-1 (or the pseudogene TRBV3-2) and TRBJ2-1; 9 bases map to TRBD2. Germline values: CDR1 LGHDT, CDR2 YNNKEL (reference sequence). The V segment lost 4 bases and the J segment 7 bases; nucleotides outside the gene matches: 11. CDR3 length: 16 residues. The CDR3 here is CASSPPLAGLWNEQFF. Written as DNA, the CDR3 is TGTGCCAGCAGCCCCCCGCTAGCGGGACTGTGGAATGAGCAGTTCTTC.

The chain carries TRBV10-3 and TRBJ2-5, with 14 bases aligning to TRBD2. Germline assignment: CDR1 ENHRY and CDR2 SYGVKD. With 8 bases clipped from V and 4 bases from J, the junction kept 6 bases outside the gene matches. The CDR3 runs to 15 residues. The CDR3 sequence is CAIGTSGRLRETQYF. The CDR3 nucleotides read TGTGCCATCGGGACTAGCGGGAGATTACGAGAGACCCAGTACTTC.

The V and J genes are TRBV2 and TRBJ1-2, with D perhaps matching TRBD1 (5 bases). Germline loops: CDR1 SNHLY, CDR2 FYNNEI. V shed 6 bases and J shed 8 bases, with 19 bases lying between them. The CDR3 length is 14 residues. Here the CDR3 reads CASSRGEPIGGYTF. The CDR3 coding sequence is TGTGCCAGCAGCCGGGGGGAGCCGATCGGAGGCTACACCTTC.

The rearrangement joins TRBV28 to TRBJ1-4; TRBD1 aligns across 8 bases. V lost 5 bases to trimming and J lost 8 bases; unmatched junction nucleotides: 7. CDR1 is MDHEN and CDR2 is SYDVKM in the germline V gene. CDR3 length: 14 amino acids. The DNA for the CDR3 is TGTGCCAGCAGTCCGGGACAGGCGGAGGAAAAACTGTTTTTT. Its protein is CASSPGQAEEKLFF.

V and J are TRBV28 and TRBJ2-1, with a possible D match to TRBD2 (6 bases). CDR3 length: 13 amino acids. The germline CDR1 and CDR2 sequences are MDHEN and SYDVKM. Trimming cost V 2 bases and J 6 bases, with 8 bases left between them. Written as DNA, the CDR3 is TGTGCCAGCAGTTTAGGGGGAGGCAATGAGCAGTTCTTC. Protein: CASSLGGGNEQFF.

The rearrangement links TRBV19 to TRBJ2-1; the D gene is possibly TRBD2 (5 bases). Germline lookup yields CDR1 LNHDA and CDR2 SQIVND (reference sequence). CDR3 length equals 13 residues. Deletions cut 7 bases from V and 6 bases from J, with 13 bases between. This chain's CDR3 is CASTLEGTNEQFF. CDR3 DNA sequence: TGTGCCAGTACCCTAGAGGGTACCAATGAGCAGTTCTTC.

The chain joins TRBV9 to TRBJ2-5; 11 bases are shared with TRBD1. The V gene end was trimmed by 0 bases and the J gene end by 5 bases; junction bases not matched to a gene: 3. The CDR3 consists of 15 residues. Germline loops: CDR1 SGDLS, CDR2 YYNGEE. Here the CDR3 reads CASSVAGTGGETQYF. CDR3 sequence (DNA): TGTGCCAGCAGCGTAGCGGGGACAGGGGGGGAGACCCAGTACTTC.

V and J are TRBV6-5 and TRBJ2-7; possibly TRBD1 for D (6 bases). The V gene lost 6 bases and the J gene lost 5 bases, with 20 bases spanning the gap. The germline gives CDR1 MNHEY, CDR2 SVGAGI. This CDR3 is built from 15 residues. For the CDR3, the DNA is TGTGCCAGCAGGGCCCCCCAGGGGAGCGGCCACGAGCAGTACTTC. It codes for CASRAPQGSGHEQYF.

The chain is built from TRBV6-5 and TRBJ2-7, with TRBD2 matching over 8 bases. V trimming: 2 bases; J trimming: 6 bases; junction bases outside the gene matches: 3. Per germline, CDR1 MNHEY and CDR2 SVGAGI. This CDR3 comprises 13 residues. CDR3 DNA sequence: TGTGCCAGCAGTTACCCCGCGGGGGGCGAGCAGTACTTC. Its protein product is CASSYPAGGEQYF.

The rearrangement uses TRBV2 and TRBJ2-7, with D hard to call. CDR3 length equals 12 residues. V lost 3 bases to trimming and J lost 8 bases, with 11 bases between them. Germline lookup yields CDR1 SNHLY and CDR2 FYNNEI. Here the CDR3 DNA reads TGTGCCAGCAGTGACCCCGAAAGCCAGCAGTACTTC. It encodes CASSDPESQQYF. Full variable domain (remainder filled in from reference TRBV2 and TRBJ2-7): EPEVTQTPSHQVTQMGQEVILRCVPISNHLYFYWYRQILGQKVEFLVSFYNNEISEKSEIFDDQFSVERPDGSNFTLKIRSTKLEDSAMYFCASSDPESQQYFGPGTRLTVT.

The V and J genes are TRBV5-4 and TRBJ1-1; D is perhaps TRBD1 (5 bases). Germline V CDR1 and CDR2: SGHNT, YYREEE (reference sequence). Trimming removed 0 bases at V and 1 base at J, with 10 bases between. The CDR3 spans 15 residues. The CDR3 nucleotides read TGTGCCAGCAGCTTGGCCCCGGACAAGAACACTGAAGCTTTCTTT. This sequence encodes CASSLAPDKNTEAFF.

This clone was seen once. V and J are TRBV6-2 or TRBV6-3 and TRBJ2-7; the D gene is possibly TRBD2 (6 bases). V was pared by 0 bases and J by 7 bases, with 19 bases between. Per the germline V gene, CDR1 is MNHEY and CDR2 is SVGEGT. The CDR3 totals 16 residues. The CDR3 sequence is CASSYSGSGPLWEQYF. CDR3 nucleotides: TGTGCCAGCAGTTACTCAGGTAGCGGACCCCTTTGGGAGCAGTACTTC.

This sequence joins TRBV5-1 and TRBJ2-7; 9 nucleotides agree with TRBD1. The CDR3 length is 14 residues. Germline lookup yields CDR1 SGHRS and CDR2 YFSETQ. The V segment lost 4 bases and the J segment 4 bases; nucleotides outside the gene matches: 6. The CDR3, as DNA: TGCGCCAGCAGCCGGACAGGGGCTGAGTACGAGCAGTACTTC. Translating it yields CASSRTGAEYEQYF.

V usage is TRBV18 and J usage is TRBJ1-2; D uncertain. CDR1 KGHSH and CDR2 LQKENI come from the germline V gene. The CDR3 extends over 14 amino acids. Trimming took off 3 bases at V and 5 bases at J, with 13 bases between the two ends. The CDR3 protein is CASSPMEPSYGYTF. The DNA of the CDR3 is TGTGCCAGCTCACCCATGGAGCCATCATATGGCTACACCTTC. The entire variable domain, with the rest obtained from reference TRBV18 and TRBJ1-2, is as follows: NAGVMQNPRHLVRRRGQEARLRCSPMKGHSHVYWYRQLPEEGLKFMVYLQKENIIDESGMPKERFSAEFPKEGPSILRIQQVVRGDSAAYFCASSPMEPSYGYTFGSGTRLTVV.

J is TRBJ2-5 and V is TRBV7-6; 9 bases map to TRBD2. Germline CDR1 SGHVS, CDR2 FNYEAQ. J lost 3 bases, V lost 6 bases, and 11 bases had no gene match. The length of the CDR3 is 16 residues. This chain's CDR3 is CASRQRFGTSKETQYF. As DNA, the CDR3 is TGTGCCAGCAGACAACGATTCGGGACTAGCAAAGAGACCCAGTACTTC.

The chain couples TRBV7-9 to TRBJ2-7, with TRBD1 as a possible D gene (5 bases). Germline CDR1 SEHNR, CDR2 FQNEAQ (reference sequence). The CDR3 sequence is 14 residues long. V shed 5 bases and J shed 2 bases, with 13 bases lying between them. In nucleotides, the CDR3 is TGTGCCAGCAGCAAGGGCAGGGAAGCCTACGAGCAGTACTTC. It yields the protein CASSKGREAYEQYF. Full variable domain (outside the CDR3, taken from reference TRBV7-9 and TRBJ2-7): DTGVSQNPRHKITKRGQNVTFRCDPISEHNRLYWYRQTLGQGPEFLTYFQNEAQLEKSRLLSDRFSAERPKGSFSTLEIQRTEQGDSAMYLCASSKGREAYEQYFGPGTRLTVT.